This T cell receptor (beta chain) was obtained from a study of T cells in tuberculosis. Points on this clone: Its specificity is unknown.

Overall study findings and caveats: Selection depended on which cryopreserved specimens were available. Smaller distances to GMM-specific TCRs suggested their expansion in active tuberculosis.

Each clinical donor contributed on average about 100,000 T cells from unsorted cryopreserved PBMC. CDR1 SNHLY and CDR2 FYNNEI come from the germline V gene. The CDR3 sequence is 16 residues long. Unmatched junction bases numbered 10, after V lost 6 bases and J lost 3 bases. Using immunoSEQ multiplex PCR, the repertoire was profiled, and TCRdb retains in-frame clones only, with some absent. The sample consists of over 40,000 clones, over 90% of them appearing once. V gene TRBV2 combines with J gene TRBJ1-5; 8 bases map to TRBD1. The clonotype was recovered from a donor between 10 and 29 years old with latent tuberculosis or without tuberculosis infection. The sample comprised PBMCs. The CDR3 nucleotides read TGTGCCAGCAGAGGACCGGGACAGGTTAACAATCAGCCCCAGCATTTT. It encodes CASRGPGQVNNQPQHF.